This section outlines one T cell receptor beta chain sequence together with its context. The CDR3 totals 15 residues. Germline CDR1 is SGHNT and CDR2 is YYREEE (reference sequence). Trimming cost V 2 bases and J 4 bases; bases outside gene matches: 1. Those who participated ranged in age from 18 to 89 years and resided in about two dozen US areas. This sample is part of a study of blood T cell repertoires in COVID-19. Study background: Sites in the United States, Italy and Spain provided acute and convalescent COVID-19 samples. The analysed material was cDNA or gDNA that came from T cells, B-cell-depleted T cells, or PBMCs.

The protocol was immunoSEQ multiplex PCR, while the TCRdb copy is restricted to in-frame clones and leaves out a portion. The sample lists 360,000 or so clones, about 88% seen once, with approximately 0.93% in the top ten. The sequence was collected from a young woman who had been exposed to COVID-19. Sequenced input: PBMCs or T cells enriched from blood (not recorded which). The rearrangement links TRBV5-4 to TRBJ2-1, with 12 bases identical to TRBD2. The CDR3 protein is CASSFGTSGYNEQFF. The DNA of the CDR3 is TGTGCCAGCAGCTTCGGGACTAGCGGGTACAATGAGCAGTTCTTC.